Below are 26 T cell receptor beta chains sequenced from a single sample in a study of T-cell memory formation after mild COVID-19. TCRdb re-derived calls from the 5' RACE reads in MiXCR, one entry per CDR3 protein. The data contain 500,000 to 550,000 distinct CDR3 sequences, roughly 20% of them singletons. Sequenced material: PBMCs or a T cell subset sorted from them (not recorded which). These receptors were obtained from an adult woman who had mild COVID-19 (a few samples of this study predate the infection). Cell type and time point are not known.

The chain combines TRBV6-5 with TRBJ1-5; 7 bases are a match to TRBD1. CDR3 length: 13 amino acids. Germline trimming cut 7 bases from V and 5 bases from J; bases unmatched to any gene: 5. In germline, CDR1 is MNHEY, CDR2 SVGAGI. CDR3 amino acids: CASKPTGDQPQHF. DNA for the CDR3: TGTGCCAGCAAACCTACAGGGGATCAGCCCCAGCATTTT.

The genes are TRBV4-3 and TRBJ2-1; maybe TRBD2 (6 bases). Looked up from germline, CDR1 is LGHNA and CDR2 is YSLEER. The CDR3 consists of 16 residues. The germline V and J ends were trimmed by 4 bases and 4 bases, with 17 bases remaining between them. The CDR3, as DNA: TGCGCCAGCAGCCCGGCTTCTAGCGCGGTGTACAATGAGCAGTTCTTC. Encoded protein: CASSPASSAVYNEQFF.

This clonotype appeared a few times. V gene TRBV7-3 combines with J gene TRBJ1-2; TRBD1 aligns across 7 bases. Germline V gene data show CDR1 as SGHTA and CDR2 as FQGTGA. CDR3 size: 13 residues. Losses at the gene ends were 8 bases for V and 8 bases for J; bases not matched to a gene: 11. Written as DNA, the CDR3 is TGTGCCAGCGCAACCCGGACAGGAAGGGGCTACACCTTC. It codes for CASATRTGRGYTF.

This clonotype has only a few counts. V gene TRBV7-9 combines with J gene TRBJ2-7, with D perhaps TRBD1 or TRBD2 (5 bases each). Trimming pared 0 bases from V and 3 bases from J, leaving 15 bases between. The CDR3 has 16 residues. Germline CDR1 reads SEHNR; CDR2 reads FQNEAQ (reference sequence). The CDR3 DNA is TGTGCCAGCAGCTTAGCCCCCACGGGACCGAACTACGAGCAGTACTTC. It encodes CASSLAPTGPNYEQYF.

This clonotype was found many times. V and J are TRBV7-2 and TRBJ2-1, with 12 bases fitting TRBD2. The germline CDR1 and CDR2 sequences are SGHTA and FQGNSA. V lost 3 bases and J lost 7; bases outside the gene matches: 4. The CDR3 runs 15 residues. The DNA for the CDR3 is TGTGCCAGCAGCTTCACTAGCGGGGGGTCTAATGAGCAGTTCTTC. It encodes CASSFTSGGSNEQFF. Full variable domain (missing parts from reference TRBV7-2 and TRBJ2-1): GAGVSQSPSNKVTEKGKDVELRCDPISGHTALYWYRQSLGQGLEFLIYFQGNSAPDKSGLPSDRFSAERTGGSVSTLTIQRTQQEDSAVYLCASSFTSGGSNEQFFGPGTRLTVL.

The chain employs TRBV6-2 or TRBV6-3 and TRBJ2-1; 8 bases align to TRBD1. Germline V CDR1 and CDR2: MNHEY, SVGEGT. The V segment lost 5 bases and the J segment 8 bases; nucleotides outside the gene matches: 8. The CDR3 totals 14 residues. CDR3 nucleotides: TGTGCCAGCAGTAGCTCCGGGACAGGTGATGAGCAGTTCTTC. Encoded protein: CASSSSGTGDEQFF.

This clonotype turned up a few times. The gene calls are TRBV7-2 and TRBJ2-3; 8 bases line up with TRBD2. In germline, CDR1 is SGHTA, CDR2 FQGNSA. V dropped 3 bases and J dropped 6; count of bases not matched to a gene: 11. The CDR3 length is 16 residues. This chain's CDR3 is CASSFRGGPNRDTQYF. For the CDR3, the DNA is TGTGCCAGCAGCTTCCGGGGGGGCCCCAACCGTGATACGCAGTATTTT.

V usage is TRBV9 and J usage is TRBJ2-1; 11 bases map to TRBD2. V was pared by 3 bases and J by 6 bases, with 11 bases of the junction left unmatched. CDR1 and CDR2 from the germline V gene are SGDLS and YYNGEE. This CDR3 is 17 amino acids long. The CDR3 sequence: CASSAPRTSGHSNEQFF. CDR3 in DNA: TGTGCCAGCAGCGCGCCCCGGACTAGCGGGCATTCCAATGAGCAGTTCTTC.

This clonotype was observed a few times. V is TRBV29-1 and J is TRBJ2-2; D perhaps matches TRBD2 (7 bases). The ends were cut back, 4 bases at V and 7 bases at J, with 13 bases in the middle. Germline V gene sequence: CDR1 SQVTM, CDR2 ANQGSEA. This CDR3 comprises 13 residues. The CDR3 DNA follows: TGCAGCGTTGGAGGGGGGGCTTTCGGGGAGCTGTTTTTT. It specifies CSVGGGAFGELFF.

The chain recombines TRBV20-1 with TRBJ2-5, with D perhaps TRBD2 (8 bases). The CDR3 covers 18 residues. Germline V gene lookup returns CDR1 DFQATT and CDR2 SNEGSKA (reference sequence). Trimming left V 6 bases short and J 2 bases short, with 28 bases between. Here the CDR3 DNA reads TGCAGTGCCGGCAAATGGCGGGAGGAGGGGGCTTTACAAGAGACCCAGTACTTC. This translates into CSAGKWREEGALQETQYF.

The count of this clonotype is one. In nucleotides, the CDR3 is TGCAGTGCCCCGAGGAGGGGGGGCCGGTTAGAGACCCAGTACTTC. It translates to CSAPRRGGRLETQYF. The chain recombines TRBV20-1 with TRBJ2-5; TRBD2 is a possible D gene (7 bases). V was cut by 6 bases and J by 4 bases, with 21 bases left in between. Germline V gives CDR1 DFQATT, CDR2 SNEGSKA (reference sequence). The length of the CDR3 is 15 residues.

The V call is TRBV28, the J call TRBJ2-3; 9 bases align to TRBD2. This CDR3 contains 18 residues. Germline assignment: CDR1 MDHEN and CDR2 SYDVKM. V trimming: 3 bases; J trimming: 5 bases; junction bases outside the gene matches: 15. The CDR3 loop is CASSFYSFAGGPGDTQYF. CDR3 coding DNA: TGTGCCAGCAGTTTCTATAGCTTTGCGGGAGGGCCGGGAGATACGCAGTATTTT.

The chain recombines TRBV5-1 with TRBJ2-2; D perhaps matches TRBD1 (6 bases). The V end lost 4 bases, the J end lost 7 bases, and 14 bases lay between the germline ends. The CDR3 length is 14 residues. The V gene's germline CDR1 is SGHRS and CDR2 YFSETQ. CDR3 in DNA: TGCGCCAGCAGCCCAAGACAGGACGGCGGGGAGCTGTTTTTT. It yields the protein CASSPRQDGGELFF.

The chain employs TRBV12-3 or TRBV12-4 and TRBJ2-7, with 7 bases fitting TRBD1. The trim removed 2 bases at V and 3 bases at J, leaving 7 bases unmatched. There are 15 residues in the CDR3. The CDR3 DNA reads as TGTGCCAGCAGTTTACGGGACAGCTCAAACTACGAGCAGTACTTC. Amino acid sequence: CASSLRDSSNYEQYF.

This clonotype occurred a few times. The V and J genes are TRBV5-1 and TRBJ2-5, with 13 bases fitting TRBD2. The trim removed 2 bases at V and 2 bases at J, leaving 6 bases unmatched. Per germline, CDR1 SGHRS and CDR2 YFSETQ. This CDR3 is built from 17 residues. CDR3 in DNA: TGCGCCAGCAGCTTCTGGACTAGCGGGAGATCTCAAGAGACCCAGTACTTC. Its translation is CASSFWTSGRSQETQYF.

The V call is TRBV7-2, the J call TRBJ2-3; D not resolved. V lost 3 bases and J lost 4, with 8 bases in between. Per germline, CDR1 SGHTA and CDR2 FQGNSA. This CDR3 has 13 residues. The CDR3 is CASSFPSADTQYF. The CDR3 DNA is TGTGCCAGCAGCTTCCCGAGCGCAGATACGCAGTATTTT.

This clonotype was observed a handful of times. CDR3 DNA sequence: TGTGCCAGCAGTTACCGTGCAGGGGGCGGTGGCACTGAAGCTTTCTTT. Translating gives CASSYRAGGGGTEAFF. This rearrangement joins TRBV6-5 to TRBJ1-1; 8 nucleotides match TRBD1. CDR1 is MNHEY, CDR2 SVGAGI, per germline. V lost 2 bases to trimming and J lost 4 bases; unmatched junction nucleotides: 9. The CDR3 sequence is 16 residues long.

The chain couples TRBV7-9 to TRBJ2-7, with D possibly being TRBD1 or TRBD2 (6 bases each). Germline CDR1 is SEHNR and CDR2 is FQNEAQ (reference sequence). The germline V and J ends were trimmed by 5 bases and 5 bases, with 13 bases remaining between them. The CDR3 covers 13 residues. The CDR3 DNA is TGTGCCAGCAGCGGGACGGGGGCGAACGAGCAGTACTTC. It is translated as CASSGTGANEQYF.

This clonotype was counted ten times or more. The chain links TRBV7-9 to TRBJ2-7; D unresolved. This CDR3 is 14 amino acids long. Trimming took 3 bases from V and 0 from J, leaving 9 bases between them. Germline V gene lookup returns CDR1 SEHNR and CDR2 FQNEAQ (reference sequence). The CDR3 loop is CASSLDGNSYEQYF. Here the CDR3 DNA reads TGTGCCAGCAGCTTGGACGGAAACTCCTACGAGCAGTACTTC.

This clonotype was seen more than once but under ten times. The rearrangement joins TRBV6-2 or TRBV6-3 to TRBJ2-1; 12 bases line up with TRBD1. This CDR3 region has 16 residues. V gave up 6 bases and J gave up 8 bases; unmatched junction bases: 11. Looked up from germline, CDR1 is MNHEY and CDR2 is SVGEGT. Here the CDR3 DNA reads TGTGCCAGCAGCAAGCCGGGGACAGGGGGCTTCGATGAGCAGTTCTTC. Amino acid sequence: CASSKPGTGGFDEQFF.

This rearrangement joins TRBV3-1 to TRBJ2-5; 12 nucleotides line up with TRBD2. This CDR3 spans 15 amino acids. From germline, CDR1 is LGHDT and CDR2 YNNKEL (reference sequence). J was trimmed by 5 bases and V by 4 bases; bases with no gene match: 5. CDR3 bases: TGTGCCAGCAGCCTTGGACTAGCGGGGCCGGAGACCCAGTACTTC. It yields the protein CASSLGLAGPETQYF.

This sequence joins TRBV5-6 and TRBJ2-5, with D perhaps TRBD2 (6 bases). V was pared by 4 bases and J by 4 bases, with 17 bases between. The CDR3 runs 15 residues. Germline V gene data show CDR1 as SGHDT and CDR2 as YYEEEE. The CDR3 bases are TGTGCCAGCAGCGTGCGTCCGGCAGCGGGAGAGACCCAGTACTTC. It specifies CASSVRPAAGETQYF.

A few counts support this clonotype. The CDR3 here is CASSMDSPNTEAFF. CDR3 sequence (DNA): TGTGCCAGCAGCATGGACAGCCCGAACACTGAAGCTTTCTTT. The J gene is TRBJ1-1, the V gene TRBV5-6, with a possible D match to TRBD1 (6 bases). This CDR3 contains 14 residues. Germline V lookup: CDR1 SGHDT, CDR2 YYEEEE. With 4 bases removed from V and 1 base from J, the gap between germline ends came to 11 bases. Together with reference TRBV5-6 and TRBJ1-1, the CDR3 gives the full variable domain: DAGVTQSPTHLIKTRGQQVTLRCSPKSGHDTVSWYQQALGQGPQFIFQYYEEEERQRGNFPDRFSGHQFPNYSSELNVNALLLGDSALYLCASSMDSPNTEAFFGQGTRLTVV.

The rearrangement joins TRBV5-1 to TRBJ2-5, with D tentatively TRBD1 (6 bases). The germline V gene has CDR1 SGHRS and CDR2 YFSETQ. The CDR3 consists of 16 residues. The V end was cut by 0 bases, the J end by 4 bases, with 16 bases between. The CDR3 sequence: CASSLGGQGKGETQYF. For the CDR3, the DNA is TGCGCCAGCAGCTTGGGGGGCCAGGGGAAAGGAGAGACCCAGTACTTC.

V and J are TRBV6-1 and TRBJ1-2, with D hard to call. V was shortened by 7 bases and J by 4 bases, with 10 bases between the two germline ends. The CDR3 is made up of 12 amino acids. CDR1 is MNHNS and CDR2 is SASEGT in the germline V gene. Written as DNA, the CDR3 is TGTGCCAGCACCGAGGTGGGCTATGGCTACACCTTC. Translating it yields CASTEVGYGYTF.

The rearrangement links TRBV6-5 to TRBJ1-1; 7 bases align to TRBD1. Germline CDR1 MNHEY, CDR2 SVGAGI. The CDR3 extends over 12 amino acids. Trimming at V came to 5 bases and at J to 7 bases, leaving 4 bases not matched to a gene. CDR3 amino acids: CASSQGGNEAFF. The CDR3 DNA follows: TGTGCCAGCAGTCAGGGGGGGAATGAAGCTTTCTTT.